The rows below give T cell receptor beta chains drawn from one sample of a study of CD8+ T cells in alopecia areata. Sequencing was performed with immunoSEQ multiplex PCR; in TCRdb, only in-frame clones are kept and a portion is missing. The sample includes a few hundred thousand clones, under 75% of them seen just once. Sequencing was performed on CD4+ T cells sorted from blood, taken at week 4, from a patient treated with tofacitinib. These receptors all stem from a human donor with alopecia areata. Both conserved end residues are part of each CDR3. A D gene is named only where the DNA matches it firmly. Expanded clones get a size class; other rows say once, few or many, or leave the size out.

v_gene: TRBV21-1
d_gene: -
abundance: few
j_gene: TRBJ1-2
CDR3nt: TGTGCCAGCAGCAAACGATTCGCCCCGGGACAGGGGAAAGGCTACACCTTC
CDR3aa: CASSKRFAPGQGKGYTF

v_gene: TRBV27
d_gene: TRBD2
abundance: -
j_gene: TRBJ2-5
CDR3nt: TGTGCCAGCAGTTTGCGGGGGGCTCAAGAGACCCAGTACTTC
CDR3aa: CASSLRGAQETQYF

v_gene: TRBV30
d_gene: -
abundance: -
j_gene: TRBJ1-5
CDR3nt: TGTGCCTGGAGTGGAGGCAGCGAAGGCAATCAGCCCCAGCATTTT
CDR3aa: CAWSGGSEGNQPQHF

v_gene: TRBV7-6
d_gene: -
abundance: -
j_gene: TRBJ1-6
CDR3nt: TGTGCCAGCAGCTCCGGGCCAGAGTCACCCCTCCACTTT
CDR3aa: CASSSGPESPLHF

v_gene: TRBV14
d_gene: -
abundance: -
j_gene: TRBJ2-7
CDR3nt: TGTGCCAGCAGCCACCGGGGGGGACAGGGTGCGGAAGAGCAGTACTTC
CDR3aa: CASSHRGGQGAEEQYF

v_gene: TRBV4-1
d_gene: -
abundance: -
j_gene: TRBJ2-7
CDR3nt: TGCGCCAGCCGCGGTGTATCGGGACCCACCTACGAGCAGTACTTC
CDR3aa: CASRGVSGPTYEQYF

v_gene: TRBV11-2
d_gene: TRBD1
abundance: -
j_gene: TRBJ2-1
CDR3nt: TGTGCCAGCAGCCTCGGACAGGGCGGATACAATGAGCAGTTCTTC
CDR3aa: CASSLGQGGYNEQFF

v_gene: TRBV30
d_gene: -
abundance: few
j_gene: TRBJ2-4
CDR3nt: TGTGCCTGGAGTCGTGTGGAGGGAAACATTCAGTACTTC
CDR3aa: CAWSRVEGNIQYF

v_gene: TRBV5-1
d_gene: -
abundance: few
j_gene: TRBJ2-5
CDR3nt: TGCGCCAGCAGCCTAATATGGTCCCTTGGGGAAGAGACCCAGTACTTC
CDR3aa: CASSLIWSLGEETQYF

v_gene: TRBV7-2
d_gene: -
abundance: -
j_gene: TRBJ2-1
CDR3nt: TGTGCCAGCAGCGACTACAATGAGCAGTTCTTC
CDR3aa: CASSDYNEQFF

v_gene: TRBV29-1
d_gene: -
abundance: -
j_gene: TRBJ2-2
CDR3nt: TGCAGCGTTGCAGTGACCGGGGAGCTGTTTTTT
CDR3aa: CSVAVTGELFF

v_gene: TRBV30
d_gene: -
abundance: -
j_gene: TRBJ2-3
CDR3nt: TGTGCCTGGAGTGCGACCCAGGGAGTTCCCACAGATACGCAGTATTTT
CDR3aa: CAWSATQGVPTDTQYF

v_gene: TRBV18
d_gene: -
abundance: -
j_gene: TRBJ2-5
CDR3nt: TGTGCCAGCTCACTTAGACGGACACAAGAGACCCAGTACTTC
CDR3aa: CASSLRRTQETQYF

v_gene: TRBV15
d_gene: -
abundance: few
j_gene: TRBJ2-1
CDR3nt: TGTGCCACCAGCAGAGATTCAGTGCGCGATGAGCAGTTCTTC
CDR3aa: CATSRDSVRDEQFF

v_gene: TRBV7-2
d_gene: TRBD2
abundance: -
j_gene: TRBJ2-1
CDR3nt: TGTGCCAGCAGCCCCGGACTAGCGGAGCGCTCCTACAATGAGCAGTTCTTC
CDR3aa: CASSPGLAERSYNEQFF

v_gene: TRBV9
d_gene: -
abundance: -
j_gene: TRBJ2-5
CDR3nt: TGTGCCAGCAGCGTAGGGAGTAGGGTTCTGGAGACCCAGTACTTC
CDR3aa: CASSVGSRVLETQYF

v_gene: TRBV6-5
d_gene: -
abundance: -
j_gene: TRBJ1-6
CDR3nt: TGTGCCAGCAGTTACGGCAGGCAGGGTTATTCACCCCTCCACTTT
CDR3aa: CASSYGRQGYSPLHF

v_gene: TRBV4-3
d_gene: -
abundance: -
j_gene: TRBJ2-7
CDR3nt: TGCGCCAGCAGCCAAGAGTCCAGGGGGGGAGTTTACGAGCAGTACTTC
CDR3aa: CASSQESRGGVYEQYF

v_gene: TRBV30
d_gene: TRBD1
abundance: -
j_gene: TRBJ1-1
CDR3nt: TGTGCCTGGTCGGGACAGGGGGCCACTGAAGCTTTCTTT
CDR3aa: CAWSGQGATEAFF

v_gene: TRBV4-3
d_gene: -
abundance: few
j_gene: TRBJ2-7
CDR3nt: TGCGCCAGCAGCCAAGATCAGGGGCCCTACGAGCAGTACTTC
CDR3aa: CASSQDQGPYEQYF

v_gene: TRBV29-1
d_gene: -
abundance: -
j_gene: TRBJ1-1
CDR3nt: TGCAGCGTTACTATGACAGTCATGAACACTGAAGCTTTCTTT
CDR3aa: CSVTMTVMNTEAFF

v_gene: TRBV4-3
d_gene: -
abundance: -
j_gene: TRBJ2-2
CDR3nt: TGCGCCAGCAGCCAAGAGGGTCTGACCGGGGAGCTGTTTTTT
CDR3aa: CASSQEGLTGELFF

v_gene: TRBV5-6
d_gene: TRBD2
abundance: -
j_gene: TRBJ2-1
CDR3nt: TGTGCCAGCAGCTTGTATCGCAGCGGGGGCCCTACATCCTACAATGAGCAGTTCTTC
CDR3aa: CASSLYRSGGPTSYNEQFF

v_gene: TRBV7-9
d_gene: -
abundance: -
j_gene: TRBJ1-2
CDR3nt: TGTGCCAGCAGCTTATCGGGGGTTCCTTTC
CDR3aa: CASSLSGVPF

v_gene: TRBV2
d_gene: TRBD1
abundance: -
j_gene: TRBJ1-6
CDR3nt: TGTGCCAGCAGTATACTCGGACAGGGGTCTGGTTCACCCCTCCACTTT
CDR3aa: CASSILGQGSGSPLHF

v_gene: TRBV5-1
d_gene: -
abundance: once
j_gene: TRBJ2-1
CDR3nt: TGCGCCAGCAGCGTCCACGTGCAGCCTCTGGAGCAGTTCTTC
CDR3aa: CASSVHVQPLEQFF

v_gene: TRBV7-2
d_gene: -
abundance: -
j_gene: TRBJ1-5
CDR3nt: TGTGCCAGCAGCCCCGACAGAGATCAGCCCCAGCATTTT
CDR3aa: CASSPDRDQPQHF

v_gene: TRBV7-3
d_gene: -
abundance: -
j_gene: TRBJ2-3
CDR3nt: TGTGCCAGCAGCTTAATACAGGAAGATACGCAGTATTTT
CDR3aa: CASSLIQEDTQYF

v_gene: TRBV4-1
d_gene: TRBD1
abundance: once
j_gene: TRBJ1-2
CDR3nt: TGCGCCAGCAGCCAAGCCGCAGACAGGGGGCCTTATGGCTACACCTTC
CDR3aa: CASSQAADRGPYGYTF

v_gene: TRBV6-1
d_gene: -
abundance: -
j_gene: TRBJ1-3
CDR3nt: TGTGCCAGCAGAGTTATGGATCGAGATGGAAACACCATATATTTT
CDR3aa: CASRVMDRDGNTIYF

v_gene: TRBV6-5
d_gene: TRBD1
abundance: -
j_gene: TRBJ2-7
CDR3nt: TGTGCCAGCAGTCGGGACAGCCTAACCTACGAGCAGTACTTC
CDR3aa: CASSRDSLTYEQYF

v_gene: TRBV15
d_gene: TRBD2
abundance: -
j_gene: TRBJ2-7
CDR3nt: TGTGCCACCAGCAGAGCTGCGGGGGGCTTCCGCGAGCAGTACTTC
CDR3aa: CATSRAAGGFREQYF

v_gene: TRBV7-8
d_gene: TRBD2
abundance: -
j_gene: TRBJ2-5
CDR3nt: TGTGCCAGCAGCCCTCGGACTAGATCTTCTCCCGAGACCCAGTACTTC
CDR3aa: CASSPRTRSSPETQYF

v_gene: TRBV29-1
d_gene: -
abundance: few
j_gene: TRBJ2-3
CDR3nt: TGCAGCGTTGGTGGACGGAGCACAGATACGCAGTATTTT
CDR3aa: CSVGGRSTDTQYF

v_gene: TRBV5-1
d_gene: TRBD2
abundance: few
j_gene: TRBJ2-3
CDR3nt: TGCGCCAGCGGACTAGCGGGGGCCCGCACAGATACGCAGTATTTT
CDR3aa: CASGLAGARTDTQYF

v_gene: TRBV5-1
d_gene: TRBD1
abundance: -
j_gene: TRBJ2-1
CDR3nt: TGCGCCAGCAGCTTGGGGGGACAGAGCTCCTACAATGAGCAGTTCTTC
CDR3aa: CASSLGGQSSYNEQFF

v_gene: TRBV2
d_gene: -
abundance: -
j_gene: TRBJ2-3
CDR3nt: TGTGCCAGCAGTAGCCCGGGATCCAATACGCAGTATTTT
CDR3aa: CASSSPGSNTQYF

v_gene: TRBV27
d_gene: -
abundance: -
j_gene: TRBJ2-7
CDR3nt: TGTGCCAGCAGTTTAAGGCAGGGGCCACTCGAGCAGTACTTC
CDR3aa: CASSLRQGPLEQYF

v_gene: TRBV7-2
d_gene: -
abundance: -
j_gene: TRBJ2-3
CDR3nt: TGTGCCAGCAGCTTAAAGATGGGCGGCAGAACTGCCGATACGCAGTATTTT
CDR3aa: CASSLKMGGRTADTQYF

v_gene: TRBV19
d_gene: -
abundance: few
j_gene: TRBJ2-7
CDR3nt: TGTGCCAGTAGTATGGGAGCCCTCGGACTGTCCTACGAGCAGTACTTC
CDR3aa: CASSMGALGLSYEQYF

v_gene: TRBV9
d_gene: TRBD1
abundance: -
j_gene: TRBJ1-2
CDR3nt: TGTGCCAGCAGCGCCGATGGGACAGGTGCCCTCTACACCTTC
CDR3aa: CASSADGTGALYTF

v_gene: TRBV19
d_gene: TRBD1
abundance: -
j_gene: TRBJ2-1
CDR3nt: TGTGCCACTACTTACGAAACAGGGGAATATCGCAATGAGCAGTTCTTC
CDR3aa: CATTYETGEYRNEQFF

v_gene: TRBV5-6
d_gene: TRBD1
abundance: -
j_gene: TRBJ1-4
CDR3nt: TGTGCCAGCAGCCCCAGGGGGACGGGTCATGAAAAACTGTTTTTT
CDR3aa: CASSPRGTGHEKLFF

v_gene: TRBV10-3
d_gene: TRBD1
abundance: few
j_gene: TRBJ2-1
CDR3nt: TGTGCCATCAGTGAGACAGGGGGCTCCTACAATGAGCAGTTCTTC
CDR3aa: CAISETGGSYNEQFF

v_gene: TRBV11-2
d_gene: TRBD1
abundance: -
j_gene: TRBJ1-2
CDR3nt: TGTGCCAGCAGCTTGGGACAGGGGGAAGCTAACTATGGCTACACCTTC
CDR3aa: CASSLGQGEANYGYTF

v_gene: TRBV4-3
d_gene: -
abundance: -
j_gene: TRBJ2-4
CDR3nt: TGCGCCAGCAGCCAAGTCAGGGCACAGGTCGACAAAAACATTCAGTACTTC
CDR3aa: CASSQVRAQVDKNIQYF

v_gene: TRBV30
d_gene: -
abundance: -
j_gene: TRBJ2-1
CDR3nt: TGTGCCTGGAGTGTAGGGCGGAGCGGCAATGAGCAGTTCTTC
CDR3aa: CAWSVGRSGNEQFF

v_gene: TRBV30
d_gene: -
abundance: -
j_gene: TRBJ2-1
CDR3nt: TGTGCCTGGAGTATTCCCTTGGGCAATGAGCAGTTCTTC
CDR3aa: CAWSIPLGNEQFF

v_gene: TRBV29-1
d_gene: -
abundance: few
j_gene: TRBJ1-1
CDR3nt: TGCAGCGTCCCGGACACCCGCCACACTGAAGCTTTCTTT
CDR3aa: CSVPDTRHTEAFF